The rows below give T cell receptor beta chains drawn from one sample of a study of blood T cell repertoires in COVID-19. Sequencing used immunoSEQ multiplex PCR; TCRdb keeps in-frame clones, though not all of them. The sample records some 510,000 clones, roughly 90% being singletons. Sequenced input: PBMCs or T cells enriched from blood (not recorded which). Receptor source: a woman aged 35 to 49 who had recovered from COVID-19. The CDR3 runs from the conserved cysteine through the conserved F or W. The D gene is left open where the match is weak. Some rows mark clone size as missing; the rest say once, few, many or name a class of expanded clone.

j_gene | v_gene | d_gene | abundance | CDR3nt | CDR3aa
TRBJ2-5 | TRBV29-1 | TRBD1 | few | TGCAGCGTCGGACAGGGGGAGACCCAGTACTTC | CSVGQGETQYF
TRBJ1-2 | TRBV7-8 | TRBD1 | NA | TGTGCCAGCAGCTTAGAAGGGGGCGCGTTTGGCTACACCTTC | CASSLEGGAFGYTF
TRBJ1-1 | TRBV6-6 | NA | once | TGTGCCAGCAGTTACTTGGCTGGACAGCGCACTGAAGCTTTCTTT | CASSYLAGQRTEAFF
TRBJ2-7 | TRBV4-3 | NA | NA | TGCGCCAGCAGCCGTTCCTCGGGTGGCTACGAGCAGTACTTC | CASSRSSGGYEQYF
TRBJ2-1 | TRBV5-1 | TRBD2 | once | TGCGCCAGCAGCTTCTCCGGGAGGAGTGACAATGAGCAGTTCTTC | CASSFSGRSDNEQFF
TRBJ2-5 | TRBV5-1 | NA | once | TGCGCCAGCGGAGAGACAGGCCAAGAGACCCAGTACTTC | CASGETGQETQYF
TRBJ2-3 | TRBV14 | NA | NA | TGTGCCAGCAGCATAGGGACTGCACAATCCACAGATACGCAGTATTTT | CASSIGTAQSTDTQYF
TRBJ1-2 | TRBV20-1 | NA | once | TGCAGTGCTAGATTCGGGGAAGGCTACACCTTC | CSARFGEGYTF
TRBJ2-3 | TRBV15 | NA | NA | TGTGCCACCAGCACCCTCCGGGGGCGGGAGATCCGGGGGAGAGCAGATACGCAGTATTTT | CATSTLRGREIRGRADTQYF
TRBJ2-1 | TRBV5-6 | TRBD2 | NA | TGTGCCAGCAGCTTTCAGTCTAGCGGGAAGAGCTCCTACAATGAGCAGTTCTTC | CASSFQSSGKSSYNEQFF
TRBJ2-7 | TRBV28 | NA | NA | TGTGCCAGCAGTCTCCGAGGTGAGCAGTACTTC | CASSLRGEQYF
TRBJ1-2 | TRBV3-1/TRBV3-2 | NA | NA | TGTGCCAGCAGCCACAACCCCTTTCGGAGGGCTGAGGGCTACACCTTC | CASSHNPFRRAEGYTF
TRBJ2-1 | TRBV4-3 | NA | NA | TGCGCCAGCAGCCAAGAAAGTTTAGGTACTACTTTTTCCTACAATGAGCAGTTCTTC | CASSQESLGTTFSYNEQFF
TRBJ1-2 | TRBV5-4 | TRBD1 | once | TGTGCCAGCAGCTTGGTTCAGGGGGAAGACTATGGCTACACCTTC | CASSLVQGEDYGYTF
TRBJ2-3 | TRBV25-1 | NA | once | TGCGCGAGCGGGCAGTCAGATACGCAGTATTTT | CASGQSDTQYF
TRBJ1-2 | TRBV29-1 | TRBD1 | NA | TGCAGCGTCCAAGGGACAGGGGAGGGTGGCTACACCTTC | CSVQGTGEGGYTF
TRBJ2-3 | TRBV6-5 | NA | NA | TGTGCCAGCAGTACCCCAGGCACAGATACGCAGTATTTT | CASSTPGTDTQYF
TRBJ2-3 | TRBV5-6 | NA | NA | TGTGCCAGCAGCTTACAACCCGGGAGTTGGGGCACAGATACGCAGTATTTT | CASSLQPGSWGTDTQYF
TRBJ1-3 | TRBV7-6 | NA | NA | TGTGCCAGCAGCTTTGAACCGGGTCTCAGCTCTGGAAACACCATATATTTT | CASSFEPGLSSGNTIYF
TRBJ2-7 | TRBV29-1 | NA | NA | TGCAGCGCCGGACCCTCCGGGGCTACAGGGATCTACGAGCAGTACTTC | CSAGPSGATGIYEQYF
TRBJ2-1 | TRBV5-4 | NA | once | TGTGCCAGCAGCCAGACCGGGACATTTGGCGAGCAGTTCTTC | CASSQTGTFGEQFF
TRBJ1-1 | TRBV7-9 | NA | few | TGTGCCAGCAGCCTAAGGCGGGTGAACACTGAAGCTTTCTTT | CASSLRRVNTEAFF
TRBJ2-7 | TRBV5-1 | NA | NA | TGCGCCAGCGCCTTTAGCTCTCTCCTAGCGCGAGCAGCCTACGAGCAGTACTTC | CASAFSSLLARAAYEQYF
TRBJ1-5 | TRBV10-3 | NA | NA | TGTGCCATCAGTGAGGGGGCTATTGGCAATCAGCCCCAGCATTTT | CAISEGAIGNQPQHF
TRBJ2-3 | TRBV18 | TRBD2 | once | TGTGCCAGCTCACCGCCGACTAGCGGGAGGAAGGACACAGATACGCAGTATTTT | CASSPPTSGRKDTDTQYF
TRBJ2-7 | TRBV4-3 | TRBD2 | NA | TGCGCCAGCAGCCAACGAGCGGGAACGGGCGAGCAGTACTTC | CASSQRAGTGEQYF
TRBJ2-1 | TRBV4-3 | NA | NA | TGCGCCAGCAGCCAAGATCGTTCTGAGGGTAGGCTCTTC | CASSQDRSEGRLF
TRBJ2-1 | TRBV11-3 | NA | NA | TGTGCCAGCAGCTTAGGCGGGCCGACCTACAATGAGCAGTTCTTC | CASSLGGPTYNEQFF
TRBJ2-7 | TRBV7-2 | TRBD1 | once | TGTGCCAGCAGCACAGGGGCTAGGGGCTACGAGCAGTACTTC | CASSTGARGYEQYF
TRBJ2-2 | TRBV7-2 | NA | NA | TGTGCCAGCAGCTTAGCGTCACAGCCACCCACCGGGGAGCTGTTTTTT | CASSLASQPPTGELFF
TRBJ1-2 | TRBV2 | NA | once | TGTGCCAGCCAGGGAGGCTATGGCTACACCTTC | CASQGGYGYTF
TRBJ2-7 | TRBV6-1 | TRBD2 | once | TGTGCCAGCAGTGAATATCGGAGTAGCGGGAGTTACGAGCAGTACTTC | CASSEYRSSGSYEQYF
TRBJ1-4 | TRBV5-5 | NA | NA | TGTGCCAGCAGCTTGTTACAGGCAACTAATGAAAAACTGTTTTTT | CASSLLQATNEKLFF
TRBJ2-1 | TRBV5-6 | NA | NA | TGTGCCAGCAGCTTGTATGGGACTGGAGGTTATGAGCAGTTCTTC | CASSLYGTGGYEQFF
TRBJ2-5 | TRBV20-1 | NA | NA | TGCAGTGCTAGCGGCCAAGAGACCCAGTACTTC | CSASGQETQYF
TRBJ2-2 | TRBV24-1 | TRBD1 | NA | TGTGCCACCAGTGCTTTGGGACAGGGTCCAACCGGGGAGCTGTTTTTT | CATSALGQGPTGELFF
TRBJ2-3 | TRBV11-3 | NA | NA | TGTGCCAGCAGCTTCAACGGAGGCGACCTGGGGGATACGCAGTATTTT | CASSFNGGDLGDTQYF
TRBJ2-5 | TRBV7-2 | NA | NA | TGTGCCAGCAGCTTTGCGGGACCGCAAGAGACCCAGTACTTC | CASSFAGPQETQYF
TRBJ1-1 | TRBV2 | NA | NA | TGTGCCAGCAGTGACTATGGGAGGAACACTGAAGCTTTCTTT | CASSDYGRNTEAFF
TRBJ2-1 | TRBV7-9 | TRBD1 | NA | TGTGCCAGCAGCTCGGGACAGGGGGCGAAGGATGAGCAGTTCTTC | CASSSGQGAKDEQFF
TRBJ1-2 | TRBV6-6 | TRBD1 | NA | TGTGCCAGCAGTCGAACCTCCAGGGGGTATAACTATGGCTACACCTTC | CASSRTSRGYNYGYTF
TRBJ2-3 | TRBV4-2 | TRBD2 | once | TGTGCCAGCAGCCCTACTAGCGGGAGCACAGATACGCAGTATTTT | CASSPTSGSTDTQYF
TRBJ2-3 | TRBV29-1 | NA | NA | TGCAGCGTTGGGGGCAGAATAGATACGCAGTATTTT | CSVGGRIDTQYF
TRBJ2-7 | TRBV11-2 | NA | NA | TGTGCCAGCAGCTTAAGGTTCCCTAGAGAGGGAATTAGCTCCTACGAGCAGTACTTC | CASSLRFPREGISSYEQYF
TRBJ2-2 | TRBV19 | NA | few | TGTGCCAGTAGTGTTGACTTCTGGGAGCTGTTTTTT | CASSVDFWELFF